This T cell receptor beta chain derives from a study of cytomegalovirus exposure and HLA in healthy donors. Trimming removed 2 bases from V and 3 bases from J, with 11 bases in between. Germline V gene sequence: CDR1 SGHVS, CDR2 FQNEAQ. The CDR3 contains 15 residues. Points on this clone: Its antigen remains unidentified.

Study-wide results and limits: The study listed 164 cytomegalovirus-associated TCR beta chains. First-cohort TCR clusters tended to co-occur in the 90 to 150 validation repertoires, a later analysis found.

Only in-frame clones appear in the TCRdb table, and some are missing; sequencing was by immunoSEQ multiplex PCR. Among over 100,000 clones listed, 85% to 90% were seen once. This rearrangement joins TRBV7-8 to TRBJ1-5; possible D gene TRBD1, 6 bases. Sample: PBMCs. The sequence was obtained from a woman between 18 and 30 years old in good health and CMV-seronegative. CDR3 bases: TGTGCCAGCAGCTTAAAAGGGGGTCCCAATCAGCCCCAGCATTTT. Translating gives CASSLKGGPNQPQHF.